This TCR beta chain emerged from a study of blood T cells in healthy people across ages. Findings and limits, study-wide: Those diversity estimates obtained from one million T cells were thought to be underestimates.

Alongside a J-beta primer mix, a sample-barcoded 5' primer served in a second PCR lasting about 6 to 12 cycles. The template-switch adaptor, which had 12 random nucleotides, put a tag on each cDNA molecule. MiXCR was run by TCRdb on the 5' RACE reads, yielding one entry per CDR3 protein. The sample gives 1.6 million or so distinct CDR3 sequences, almost 35% of which show up once; 11% is in the top ten. The CDR3 is 17 amino acids. The germline V gene encodes CDR1 MNHNS and CDR2 SASEGT. Trimming cost V 2 bases and J 1 base, with 15 bases left between them. Concerning this clonotype itself: The antigen is not known.

At least 7 million PBMCs were isolated per sample. Per sample, extraction of total RNA gave at least 6 micrograms in every case. The source material was blood. V is TRBV6-1 and J is TRBJ1-5; no definite D call. The TCR comes from a woman in her twenties or thirties in good health. CDR3 sequence (DNA): TGTGCCAGCAGTGAACAGCCCTCCGGGCTGAGCAATCAGCCCCAGCATTTT. This codes for CASSEQPSGLSNQPQHF.